These T cell receptor beta chains were read from a single sample in a study of radiotherapy plus CTLA-4 blockade in lung cancer. Generated by immunoSEQ multiplex PCR, the TCRdb table keeps only in-frame clones and is missing some. The sample lists more than 80,000 clones, over 75% occurring once. Material: peripheral blood, obtained from a patient treated with radiotherapy plus ipilimumab. All receptors come from a human donor with non-small cell lung cancer that progressed on radiotherapy plus ipilimumab. Some clones in this sample may be carry-over from other donors' samples. Both conserved end residues are part of each CDR3. The order of the fields is CDR3 DNA, CDR3 protein, J gene, V gene, clone size, D gene. A D gene is named only where the DNA matches it firmly. Not all rows give a size; the values are once, few, many and, for expanded clones, a class.

TGTGCCAGCAGCTTAGGGGCGGGGACCTATCAGCCCCAGCATTTT,CASSLGAGTYQPQHF,TRBJ1-5,TRBV11-2,NA,NA
TGTGCCAGCAGTAGTAGGCGTTATCGGTTCCAAGAGACCCAGTACTTC,CASSSRRYRFQETQYF,TRBJ2-5,TRBV27,NA,NA
TGTGCCAGCAGCTTGGAAGGGACTAGCTTCCTAGGGGTTCAGTACTTC,CASSLEGTSFLGVQYF,TRBJ2-4,TRBV5-6,NA,TRBD2
TGTGCCAGCAGCTTCTCCAGGGAGTCTGAAGCTTTCTTT,CASSFSRESEAFF,TRBJ1-1,TRBV7-2,NA,NA
TGTGCCAGCAGCCAACGACAGGGGGAATATGGCTACACCTTC,CASSQRQGEYGYTF,TRBJ1-2,TRBV4-2,NA,TRBD1
TGTGCCAGCTCACCGGGGGGAGGGACGGGGGAGCAGTACTTC,CASSPGGGTGEQYF,TRBJ2-7,TRBV18,NA,TRBD2
TGCGCCAGCAGCTTGGCCGGATCAGGGGGCTTGACTGCCTATGGCTACACCTTC,CASSLAGSGGLTAYGYTF,TRBJ1-2,TRBV5-1,NA,TRBD1
TGCGCCAGCAGCTTGGATGGGACAGGGTTTGGACAGCCCCAGCATTTT,CASSLDGTGFGQPQHF,TRBJ1-5,TRBV5-1,few,TRBD1
TGTGCCAGCAGCCCTGACAGAAACTATGGCTACACCTTC,CASSPDRNYGYTF,TRBJ1-2,TRBV5-4,NA,NA
TGTGCCAGCAGCTCAAGTATGAACACTGAAGCTTTCTTT,CASSSSMNTEAFF,TRBJ1-1,TRBV7-2,NA,NA
TGCGCCAGCAGCCAAGTGGGACTAGCGGCAGATACGCAGTATTTT,CASSQVGLAADTQYF,TRBJ2-3,TRBV4-3,NA,TRBD2
TGTGCCAGTAGAGGTACACCTCCTGAAGCTTTCTTT,CASRGTPPEAFF,TRBJ1-1,TRBV19,NA,NA
TGTGCCAGCAGTGAAGAGCCCGGGGAGCTGTTTTTT,CASSEEPGELFF,TRBJ2-2,TRBV2,NA,NA
TGTGCCAGCAGCTCCTCAGCGGGGGGCACAGATACGCAGTATTTT,CASSSSAGGTDTQYF,TRBJ2-3,TRBV5-8,NA,TRBD2
TGCGCCAGCAGCTTGGTTAGGGACAGCTCCTACGAGCAGTACTTC,CASSLVRDSSYEQYF,TRBJ2-7,TRBV5-1,NA,TRBD1
TGTGCCAGCAGCTCCACAGACAGGGCCCAGCATTTT,CASSSTDRAQHF,TRBJ1-5,TRBV11-2,NA,TRBD1
TGTGCCAGCAGCCCAGGGTGGGCATATGGCTACACCTTC,CASSPGWAYGYTF,TRBJ1-2,TRBV11-2,few,NA
TGTGCCAGCAGCTTGCCCGAACTGAACACTGAAGCTTTCTTT,CASSLPELNTEAFF,TRBJ1-1,TRBV5-5,NA,NA
TGTGCTAGTGGTAGAGAAACAGGGGCTACTGAAGCTTTCTTT,CASGRETGATEAFF,TRBJ1-1,TRBV12-5,NA,TRBD1
TGTGCCAGCAGTTTATCCGGTCGGGACAGGGGTCGGGAGACCCAGTACTTC,CASSLSGRDRGRETQYF,TRBJ2-5,TRBV27,NA,TRBD1
TGTGCCAGCAGTATACAGGAGAACACTGAAGCTTTCTTT,CASSIQENTEAFF,TRBJ1-1,TRBV5-5,NA,NA
TGCGCCAGCAGCACCGGACAGGGTGTAGGCTACACCTTC,CASSTGQGVGYTF,TRBJ1-2,TRBV5-1,NA,TRBD1
TGTGCCAGCTCACCGGACAGGGTCTATGGCTACACCTTC,CASSPDRVYGYTF,TRBJ1-2,TRBV18,NA,TRBD1
TGTGCCAGCAGGTACAGGAACACTGAAGCTTTCTTT,CASRYRNTEAFF,TRBJ1-1,TRBV6-1,NA,NA
TGTGCCACCTGCAGAGTTATGAACACTGAAGCTTTCTTT,CATCRVMNTEAFF,TRBJ1-1,TRBV6-1,NA,NA
TGTGCCAGCAGCGTAGACCGGAACTATGGCTACACCTTC,CASSVDRNYGYTF,TRBJ1-2,TRBV9,NA,NA
TGTGCCAGTAGTAACTACCGGGACCGAGAAGAGACCCAGTACTTC,CASSNYRDREETQYF,TRBJ2-5,TRBV19,NA,NA
TGTGCCAGCAGCTTAGGAGTGGGACCGCCCACAGATACGCAGTATTTT,CASSLGVGPPTDTQYF,TRBJ2-3,TRBV7-9,once,NA
TGCGCCAGCAGCCAGCGAACAGGGTACAACAATCAGCCCCAGCATTTT,CASSQRTGYNNQPQHF,TRBJ1-5,TRBV4-1,NA,NA
TGCGCCAGCTACATAGCGGACCTGAGCACAGATACGCAGTATTTT,CASYIADLSTDTQYF,TRBJ2-3,TRBV5-1,NA,NA
TGTGCCAGCAGCCTAAAGCGGGGGGGCCAATACGAGCAGTACTTC,CASSLKRGGQYEQYF,TRBJ2-7,TRBV5-4,NA,TRBD2
TGTGCCAGCAGCTCGGGGAATCGGCCGCCGGAAGCTTTCTTT,CASSSGNRPPEAFF,TRBJ1-1,TRBV5-4,NA,NA
TGCGCCAGCAGTTTAAACGACGGTGGCACCGGGGAGCTGTTTTTT,CASSLNDGGTGELFF,TRBJ2-2,TRBV5-1,NA,NA